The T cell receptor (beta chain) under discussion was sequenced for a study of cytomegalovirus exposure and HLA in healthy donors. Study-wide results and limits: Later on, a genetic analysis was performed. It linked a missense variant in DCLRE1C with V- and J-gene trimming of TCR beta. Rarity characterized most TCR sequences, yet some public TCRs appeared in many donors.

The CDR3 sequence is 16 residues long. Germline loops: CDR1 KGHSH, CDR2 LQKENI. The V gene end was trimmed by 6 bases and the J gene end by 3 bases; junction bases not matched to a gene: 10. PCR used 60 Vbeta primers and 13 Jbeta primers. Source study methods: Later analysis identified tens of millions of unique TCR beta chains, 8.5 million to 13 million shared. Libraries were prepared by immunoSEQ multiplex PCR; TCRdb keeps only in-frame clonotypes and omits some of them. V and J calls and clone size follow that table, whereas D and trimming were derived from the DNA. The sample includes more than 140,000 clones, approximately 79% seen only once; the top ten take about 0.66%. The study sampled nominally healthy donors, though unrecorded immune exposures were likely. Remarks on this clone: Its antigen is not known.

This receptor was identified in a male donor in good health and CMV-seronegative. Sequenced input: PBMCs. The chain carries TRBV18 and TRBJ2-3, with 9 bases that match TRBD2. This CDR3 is CASSNKRGVETDTQYF. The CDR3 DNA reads TGTGCCAGCTCCAATAAGCGGGGGGTCGAGACAGATACGCAGTATTTT.